The 22 T cell receptor beta chains given below trace back to one sample, sequenced in a study of blood T cells in healthy people across ages. For the second PCR, which ran for about 7 to 11 cycles, a sample-barcoded 5' primer and a J-beta primer mix were used. TCRdb processed the 5' RACE reads anew with MiXCR; each CDR3 protein has one entry. This sample has about 970,000 distinct CDR3 sequences; roughly 51% occur once, and the top ten carry about 20%. The sample consisted of blood. These receptors all come from a woman aged 60-70 years in good health.

This clonotype has a handful of counts. This chain connects TRBV7-2 to TRBJ2-5, with 7 bases aligning to TRBD2. The CDR3 covers 15 residues. Germline CDR1 reads SGHTA; CDR2 reads FQGNSA. V lost 6 bases to trimming and J lost 7 bases; unmatched junction nucleotides: 14. The chain's CDR3 is CASRGASGIGGTQYF. The CDR3 nucleotides are TGTGCCAGCAGGGGTGCTAGCGGCATCGGGGGGACCCAGTACTTC.

There are a few counts of this clonotype. This chain connects TRBV9 to TRBJ2-1; D is undetermined. This CDR3 has 13 amino acids. CDR1 is SGDLS, CDR2 YYNGEE, per germline. V shed 1 base and J shed 4 bases, with 6 bases lying between them. CDR3: CASSVTFYNEQFF. CDR3 in DNA: TGTGCCAGCAGCGTAACCTTTTACAATGAGCAGTTCTTC.

This clonotype came up a few times. This chain uses TRBV29-1 with TRBJ1-2; D not certain. Germline CDR1 SQVTM, CDR2 ANQGSEA. CDR3 length equals 12 residues. The ends were cut back, 6 bases at V and 13 bases at J, with 21 bases in the middle. This chain's CDR3 is CSVGAGPTTGTF. Written as DNA, the CDR3 is TGCAGCGTCGGCGCCGGGCCCACCACCGGCACCTTC.

This clonotype was found a few times. CDR3 nucleotides: TGTGCCAGCAGTCGAGCGGGAGGCACCACAGATACGCAGTATTTT. It specifies CASSRAGGTTDTQYF. The chain couples TRBV12-3 or TRBV12-4 to TRBJ2-3; TRBD2 matches 9 bases. CDR3 length equals 15 residues. V shed 5 bases and J 2 bases; nucleotides not matched to a gene: 5.

The chain is built from TRBV12-3 or TRBV12-4 and TRBJ2-5; D is unresolved. The end of the DNA aligns better with TRBJ2-7, so the J call may be wrong. The CDR3 runs to 14 residues. The CDR3, as DNA: TGTGCCAGCAGCCACCCCCCCCTGGAAAACGAGCAGTACTTC. It codes for CASSHPPLENEQYF.

J is TRBJ2-7 and V is TRBV29-1, with D perhaps TRBD2 (6 bases). Germline V lookup: CDR1 SQVTM, CDR2 ANQGSEA. Trimming removed 1 base at V and 3 bases at J, with 16 bases between. The CDR3 has 15 residues. The CDR3 nucleotides read TGCAGCGTTGAAGGGGATTTGGGGGGAGGCTACGAGCAGTACTTC. This gives the protein CSVEGDLGGGYEQYF.

J is TRBJ2-4 and V is TRBV29-1, with 10 nucleotides matching TRBD2. Germline values: CDR1 SQVTM, CDR2 ANQGSEA. V was pared by 5 bases and J by 13 bases, with 14 bases of the junction left unmatched. The length of the CDR3 is 14 residues. The CDR3, as DNA: TGCAGCGTTTACGGACTAGCGGATCGTTACGTGCAGTACTTC. This translates into CSVYGLADRYVQYF.

The genes are TRBV25-1 and TRBJ2-5; 9 bases line up with TRBD1. This CDR3 region has 15 residues. Germline CDR1 and CDR2: MGHDK and SYGVNS. V was clipped by 7 bases and J by 5 bases; unmatched bases: 11. CDR3 nucleotides: TGTGCCAGCACCTCAAGCCAGACAGGGGGGGAGACCCAGTACTTC. Amino acids: CASTSSQTGGETQYF.

This clonotype has a handful of counts. V and J are TRBV27 and TRBJ2-7, with 9 bases matching TRBD2. The CDR3 is 14 amino acids. The germline V gene has CDR1 MNHEY and CDR2 SMNVEV (reference sequence). The trim removed 2 bases at V and 6 bases at J, leaving 5 bases unmatched. The CDR3 nucleotides are TGTGCCAGCAGTTTAGCGGGAGGGCCCTTCGAGCAGTACTTC. This codes for CASSLAGGPFEQYF.

The chain combines TRBV6-6 with TRBJ2-3; D may match TRBD1 or TRBD2 (7 bases each). The CDR3 extends over 15 amino acids. Germline V gene data show CDR1 as MNHNY and CDR2 as SVGAGI (reference sequence). V shed 10 bases and J shed 1 base, with 18 bases lying between them. The CDR3 loop is CAIRGEGLGTDTQYF. CDR3 DNA sequence: TGTGCCATCAGGGGGGAGGGCCTTGGCACAGATACGCAGTATTTT.

The V and J genes are TRBV19 and TRBJ2-1, with D possibly TRBD2 on 5 matching bases. This CDR3 region has 16 residues. V was pared by 7 bases and J by 3 bases, with 19 bases between. Germline assignment: CDR1 LNHDA and CDR2 SQIVND (reference sequence). The CDR3 reads CASTPRKADFYNEQFF. The CDR3 DNA reads as TGTGCCAGTACCCCGCGGAAAGCGGACTTCTACAATGAGCAGTTCTTC.

This clonotype was found once. This chain connects TRBV12-3 or TRBV12-4 to TRBJ2-7; D ambiguous. Deletions cut 3 bases from V and 3 bases from J, with 9 bases between. The CDR3 sequence is 13 residues long. The CDR3 DNA follows: TGTGCCAGCAGTTTCCGGGTTAACTACGAGCAGTACTTC. It specifies CASSFRVNYEQYF.

The CDR3 loop is CASSSIAGGETQYF. CDR3 DNA: TGTGCCAGCAGTTCGATAGCGGGTGGAGAGACCCAGTACTTC. J is TRBJ2-5 and V is TRBV28; 7 positions match TRBD2. The CDR3 runs 14 residues. The germline gives CDR1 MDHEN, CDR2 SYDVKM. V gave up 4 bases and J gave up 4 bases; unmatched junction bases: 6.

V gene TRBV19 combines with J gene TRBJ2-7; D remains unclear. This CDR3 comprises 13 residues. Germline V CDR1 and CDR2: LNHDA, SQIVND (reference sequence). Trimming stripped 5 bases from V and 0 bases from J, with 8 bases between. CDR3 loop: CASSLWVSYEQYF. The CDR3 DNA reads as TGTGCCAGTAGTCTGTGGGTCTCCTACGAGCAGTACTTC.

The chain combines TRBV5-1 with TRBJ2-1; the D call may be TRBD1 or TRBD2 (6 bases each). Germline CDR1 and CDR2: SGHRS and YFSETQ. The CDR3 totals 14 residues. V lost 7 bases, J lost 10 bases, and 21 bases lay in between. CDR3 protein: CASQQGRNAGEQFF. DNA of the CDR3: TGCGCCAGCCAGCAGGGGAGGAACGCTGGGGAGCAGTTCTTC.

This clonotype was detected only a few times. The chain uses TRBV12-3 or TRBV12-4 and TRBJ2-1; D call uncertain. The CDR3 spans 11 residues. With 7 bases removed from V and 2 bases from J, the gap between germline ends came to 3 bases. CDR3 sequence: CASTTYNEQFF. As DNA, the CDR3 is TGTGCCAGCACTACCTACAATGAGCAGTTCTTC.

The chain uses TRBV20-1 and TRBJ1-4; 7 bases map to TRBD1. J was trimmed by 5 bases and V by 6 bases; bases with no gene match: 6. In germline, CDR1 is DFQATT, CDR2 SNEGSKA (reference sequence). The CDR3 runs to 13 residues. CDR3: CSAEQGLNEKLFF. CDR3 coding DNA: TGCAGTGCCGAACAGGGGCTGAATGAAAAACTGTTTTTT.

This clonotype was observed a few times. The chain joins TRBV12-3 or TRBV12-4 to TRBJ1-2; perhaps TRBD1 as D (5 bases). The CDR3 contains 17 residues. Trimming took 8 bases from V and 0 from J, leaving 22 bases between them. CDR3 residues: CASLPRGLREANYGYTF. CDR3 DNA: TGTGCCAGCCTCCCCAGAGGTCTCAGGGAAGCTAACTATGGCTACACCTTC.

The genes are TRBV20-1 and TRBJ2-3; D not resolved. Trimming cost V 1 base and J 1 base, with 12 bases left between them. There are 15 residues in the CDR3. CDR1 and CDR2 (germline): DFQATT, SNEGSKA (reference sequence). Written as DNA, the CDR3 is TGCAGTGCTAGAGCGGTCGGGTCCCGCACAGATACGCAGTATTTT. Its protein is CSARAVGSRTDTQYF.

The chain is built from TRBV20-1 and TRBJ2-5, with 7 bases fitting TRBD1. The junction had 22 bases not matched to a gene; V was cut back by 4 bases and J by 5 bases. Germline CDR1 and CDR2: DFQATT and SNEGSKA (reference sequence). There are 18 residues in the CDR3. CDR3 DNA sequence: TGCAGTGCTACACCTGGGACAGACATTTGGGGTAGCTTGGAGACCCAGTACTTC. Translation: CSATPGTDIWGSLETQYF.

This chain uses TRBV6-5 with TRBJ2-6; no firm D call. This CDR3 contains 14 residues. The V gene lost 2 bases and the J gene lost 10 bases, with 12 bases spanning the gap. The germline V gene has CDR1 MNHEY and CDR2 SVGAGI. CDR3 coding DNA: TGTGCCAGCAGTTACCGCTATCCGGCAAACGTCCTGACTTTC. As protein: CASSYRYPANVLTF.

There are many counts of this clonotype. The chain uses TRBV6-1 and TRBJ2-6; D not certain. Trimming shortened V by 7 bases and J by 2 bases, and 6 bases separated the two germline ends. The CDR3 covers 13 residues. CDR1 is MNHNS and CDR2 is SASEGT in the germline V gene. CDR3 region: CASKTTGANVLTF. CDR3 nucleotides: TGTGCCAGCAAGACAACTGGGGCCAACGTCCTGACTTTC.